A single sample is the source of the 10 T cell receptor beta chains below, sequenced in a study of neoadjuvant nivolumab and ipilimumab in lung cancer. The data were produced by immunoSEQ multiplex PCR, yet TCRdb's version contains in-frame clones alone and is incomplete. Of 30,000 or so clones in the sample, around 80% were seen once. Sequencing used tumor tissue, obtained after neoadjuvant nivolumab, alone or with ipilimumab, at or shortly before surgery. These receptors were taken from an adult with non-small cell lung cancer.

J is TRBJ1-2 and V is TRBV23-1; D not certain. TRBV23-1 is designated an ORF whose function remains uncertain. CDR3 length: 16 residues. The germline V and J ends were trimmed by 5 bases and 8 bases, with 24 bases remaining between them. The CDR3 spells CASSILGGTGTMGYTF. CDR3 nucleotides: TGCGCCAGCAGTATTTTAGGCGGAACGGGTACTATGGGCTACACCTTC.

The chain links TRBV5-1 to TRBJ2-7, with D possibly matching TRBD1 (5 bases). The V end was cut by 1 base, the J end by 5 bases, with 16 bases between. CDR1 is SGHRS and CDR2 is YFSETQ in the germline V gene. This CDR3 contains 15 residues. The CDR3 here is CASSLSQAGNNEQYF. The DNA of the CDR3 is TGCGCCAGCAGCTTGTCACAGGCAGGGAACAACGAGCAGTACTTC.

This chain joins TRBV5-1 and TRBJ1-1; 7 positions agree with TRBD1. Germline CDR1 and CDR2: SGHRS and YFSETQ. This CDR3 has 14 residues. J was trimmed by 4 bases and V by 2 bases; bases with no gene match: 5. The CDR3 is CASSFTGAPTEAFF. CDR3 bases: TGCGCCAGCAGCTTCACAGGGGCGCCCACTGAAGCTTTCTTT.

The chain uses TRBV11-2 and TRBJ2-3, with no clear D. Germline assignment: CDR1 SGHAT and CDR2 FQNNGV. The CDR3 has 14 residues. The V end lost 0 bases, the J end lost 2 bases, and 6 bases lay between the germline ends. In DNA, the CDR3 is TGTGCCAGCAGCTTAGATCGTCTCACAGATACGCAGTATTTT. Amino acids: CASSLDRLTDTQYF.

Worth noting for this clone: This likely came from a read error, as a far larger clone is one base away. The identical CDR3 is also encoded by other nucleotide sequences in the sample. The CDR3 region has the DNA TGTGCCAGCAGCTTAGGAGTGAACACTGAAGCTTTCTTT. It specifies CASSLGVNTEAFF. The chain has TRBV11-1 and TRBJ1-1; D uncertain. The CDR3 has 13 residues. The germline V gene encodes CDR1 SGHAT and CDR2 FQDESV (reference sequence). Trimming took off 1 base at V and 0 bases at J, with 3 bases between the two ends.

The gene calls are TRBV6-4 and TRBJ2-3; 9 bases fit TRBD2. Germline CDR1 MRHNA, CDR2 SNTAGT. There are 15 residues in the CDR3. V lost 3 bases and J lost 6; bases outside the gene matches: 7. CDR3 DNA: TGTGCCAGCAGTGAGTCCAGCGGGGGGTCCGATACGCAGTATTTT. Its translation is CASSESSGGSDTQYF.

The genes are TRBV7-4 and TRBJ1-3; D not resolved. V lost 3 bases and J lost 2, with 11 bases in between. CDR1 and CDR2 from the germline V gene are SGHVT and SQSDAQ. The CDR3 is made up of 15 amino acids. The CDR3 reads CASSLFSGPGNTIYF. CDR3 sequence (DNA): TGTGCCAGCAGCTTGTTTTCAGGTCCTGGAAACACCATATATTTT. The entire variable domain, with the rest obtained from reference TRBV7-4 and TRBJ1-3, is as follows: GAGVSQSPRYKVAKRGRDVALRCDSISGHVTLYWYRQTLGQGSEVLTYSQSDAQRDKSGRPSGRFSAERPERSVSTLKIQRTEQGDSAVYLCASSLFSGPGNTIYFGEGSWLTVV.

The J gene is TRBJ2-6, the V gene TRBV7-6; TRBD1 matches at 7 bases. J was trimmed by 0 bases and V by 5 bases; bases with no gene match: 13. The CDR3 contains 19 residues. Germline V lookup: CDR1 SGHVS, CDR2 FNYEAQ. CDR3 amino acids: CASSPSGQRYNSGANVLTF. The CDR3 DNA reads TGTGCCAGCAGCCCCTCGGGACAGCGATATAACTCTGGGGCCAACGTCCTGACTTTC.

J is TRBJ2-3 and V is TRBV7-9, with 10 bases lining up with TRBD1. Germline assignment: CDR1 SEHNR and CDR2 FQNEAQ (reference sequence). V was pared by 8 bases and J by 6 bases, with 11 bases of the junction left unmatched. The CDR3 covers 15 residues. The chain's CDR3 is CASGPTGGLSDTQYF. The CDR3 DNA reads as TGTGCCAGCGGACCGACAGGGGGCCTCTCGGATACGCAGTATTTT.

The chain joins TRBV6-1 to TRBJ1-2; D may be TRBD1 (5 bases). Germline V gene lookup returns CDR1 MNHNS and CDR2 SASEGT. This CDR3 has 13 amino acids. The V gene lost 7 bases and the J gene lost 4 bases, with 13 bases spanning the gap. The CDR3 DNA is TGTGCCAGCATCCTAGACAGTTCCTATGGCTACACCTTC. This encodes CASILDSSYGYTF.